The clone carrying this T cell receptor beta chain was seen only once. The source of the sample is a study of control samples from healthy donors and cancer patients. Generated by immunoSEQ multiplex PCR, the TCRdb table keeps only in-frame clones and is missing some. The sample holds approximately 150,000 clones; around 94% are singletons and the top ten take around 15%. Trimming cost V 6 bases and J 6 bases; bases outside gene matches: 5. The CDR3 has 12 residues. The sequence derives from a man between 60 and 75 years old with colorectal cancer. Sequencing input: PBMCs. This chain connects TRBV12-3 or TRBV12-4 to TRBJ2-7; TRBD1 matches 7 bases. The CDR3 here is CASSPTGTEQYF. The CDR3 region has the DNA TGTGCCAGCAGCCCGACAGGGACCGAGCAGTACTTC.